The 28 T cell receptor beta chains listed next were all sequenced from one sample in a study of a mutant IDH1 vaccine in newly diagnosed glioma. These receptors are not linked to any known antigen. Time point: week 35, safety follow-up. Mutant IDH1 20-mer peptide, at 300 ug, made up each vaccine dose, with topical imiquimod. Assay used: immunoSEQ multiplex PCR; TCRdb lists only in-frame clones, some missing. The sample has approximately 30,000 clones, roughly 80% seen once. The sample in question was PBMCs, obtained from a glioma patient whose treatment included an IDH1 peptide vaccine. All receptors derive from a woman in her twenties or thirties with glioma. Some clones in this sample may be carry-over from other donors' samples.

The V call is TRBV6-5, the J call TRBJ2-2; a possible D gene is TRBD2 (5 bases). Germline V lookup: CDR1 MNHEY, CDR2 SVGAGI. The CDR3 contains 16 residues. Trimming pared 0 bases from V and 0 bases from J, leaving 8 bases between. The CDR3 nucleotides are TGTGCCAGCAGTTACTCACGGCGGGCGAACACCGGGGAGCTGTTTTTT. Protein sequence: CASSYSRRANTGELFF.

The CDR3 region is CASSRTGTGVEQYF. The CDR3 DNA reads as TGTGCCAGCAGCCGTACCGGGACAGGGGTCGAGCAGTACTTC. The gene calls are TRBV14 and TRBJ2-7; 10 bases align to TRBD1. Looked up from germline, CDR1 is SGHDN and CDR2 is FVKESK. This CDR3 spans 14 amino acids. V lost 4 bases to trimming and J lost 6 bases; unmatched junction nucleotides: 6.

This clone was counted only a few times. V and J are TRBV4-1 and TRBJ2-1, with 8 bases fitting TRBD2. Trimming took 0 bases from V and 5 from J; bases not matched to a gene: 6. The CDR3 is 16 residues long. Per the germline V gene, CDR1 is MGHRA and CDR2 is YSYEKL. CDR3 amino acids: CASSQDIGRADNEQFF. The CDR3 nucleotides read TGCGCCAGCAGCCAAGATATCGGGAGGGCCGACAATGAGCAGTTCTTC.

The gene calls are TRBV30 and TRBJ1-4; D perhaps matches TRBD1 (6 bases). The CDR3 contains 14 residues. Germline CDR1 is GTSNPN and CDR2 is SVGIG (reference sequence). V dropped 2 bases and J dropped 2 bases, with 9 bases sitting between them. CDR3 amino acids: CAWSSDSTNEKLFF. DNA for the CDR3: TGTGCCTGGAGTTCGGACAGTACTAATGAAAAACTGTTTTTT.

The chain couples TRBV6-5 to TRBJ2-5; TRBD1 is a possible D gene (5 bases). CDR3 size: 14 residues. In germline, CDR1 is MNHEY, CDR2 SVGAGI. Trimming removed 2 bases from V and 5 bases from J, with 12 bases in between. The CDR3 DNA reads as TGTGCCAGCAGTTACACGTCAGGGATGGAGACCCAGTACTTC. Translation gives CASSYTSGMETQYF.

V usage is TRBV27 and J usage is TRBJ2-3; possible D gene TRBD1, 6 bases. The V gene's germline CDR1 is MNHEY and CDR2 SMNVEV (reference sequence). Trimming cost V 10 bases and J 0 bases, with 20 bases left between them. The CDR3 has 16 residues. CDR3 region: CANLQLGHRSTDTQYF. DNA of the CDR3: TGTGCCAACCTTCAGTTGGGACACCGTAGCACAGATACGCAGTATTTT.

This clone was counted between two and nine times. The CDR3 spells CASSLEGQPQHF. CDR3 sequence (DNA): TGTGCCAGCAGCTTAGAGGGTCAGCCCCAGCATTTT. V is TRBV7-8 and J is TRBJ1-5; D gene ambiguous. This CDR3 has 12 residues. V was shortened by 1 base and J by 6 bases, with 4 bases between the two germline ends. The germline gives CDR1 SGHVS, CDR2 FQNEAQ.

V and J are TRBV7-9 and TRBJ2-1, with D uncertain. CDR1 and CDR2 from the germline V gene are SEHNR and FQNEAQ (reference sequence). CDR3 length equals 13 residues. Trimming removed 3 bases from V and 5 bases from J, with 8 bases in between. The CDR3 is CASSFPWNNEQFF. The CDR3 region has the DNA TGTGCCAGCAGCTTCCCTTGGAACAATGAGCAGTTCTTC.

The rearrangement joins TRBV27 to TRBJ1-2; possible D gene TRBD1, 5 bases. Between the trimmed V and J ends, which lost 1 base and 1 base, there was a span of 10 bases. CDR3 length equals 15 residues. CDR1 is MNHEY, CDR2 SMNVEV, per germline (reference sequence). The CDR3 loop reads CASSLYQGNNYGYTF. DNA for the CDR3: TGTGCCAGCAGTTTATACCAGGGCAATAACTATGGCTACACCTTC.

The chain carries TRBV5-4 and TRBJ2-5; D might be TRBD2 (7 bases). With 3 bases removed from V and 2 bases from J, the gap between germline ends came to 17 bases. The CDR3 is 16 amino acids. CDR1 is SGHNT and CDR2 is YYREEE in the germline V gene (reference sequence). The CDR3 DNA follows: TGTGCCAGCAGCTCGGTTGAGGGGGGGAGACAAGAGACCCAGTACTTC. Protein sequence: CASSSVEGGRQETQYF.

The chain combines TRBV29-1 with TRBJ1-1, with D unresolved. The CDR3 consists of 11 residues. V gave up 2 bases and J gave up 11 bases, with 12 bases separating them. Germline-derived CDR1 and CDR2 are SQVTM and ANQGSEA. CDR3 coding DNA: TGCAGCGTTGAAACTACACCGGGGGCTTTCTTT. Translated: CSVETTPGAFF.

The chain couples TRBV14 to TRBJ2-3, with 7 bases aligning to TRBD1. Germline V gives CDR1 SGHDN, CDR2 FVKESK. V lost 0 bases and J lost 2; bases outside the gene matches: 14. The CDR3 is made up of 19 amino acids. The CDR3 region has the DNA TGTGCCAGCAGCCAAGATAATCTACCGACAGGGCAGCACACAGATACGCAGTATTTT. Translation: CASSQDNLPTGQHTDTQYF.

The chain uses TRBV13 and TRBJ1-1; D remains ambiguous. Germline CDR1 PRHDT, CDR2 FYEKMQ (reference sequence). This CDR3 is 15 amino acids long. V was clipped by 2 bases and J by 0 bases, with 10 bases between them. The CDR3 reads CASSLRPPMNTEAFF. The CDR3 DNA reads TGTGCCAGCAGCTTAAGGCCTCCTATGAACACTGAAGCTTTCTTT.

This chain links TRBV30 with TRBJ2-7; no definite D call. CDR1 is GTSNPN, CDR2 SVGIG, per germline (reference sequence). Trimming removed 3 bases at V and 3 bases at J, with 6 bases between. The CDR3 extends over 11 amino acids. The CDR3 nucleotides are TGTGCCTGGAGCTCGAACTACGAGCAGTACTTC. Amino acid sequence: CAWSSNYEQYF.

V gene TRBV19 combines with J gene TRBJ2-7; D tentatively reads TRBD1 or TRBD2 (5 bases each). The germline V and J ends were trimmed by 3 bases and 4 bases, with 13 bases remaining between them. The CDR3 is made up of 14 amino acids. Per germline, CDR1 LNHDA and CDR2 SQIVND (reference sequence). In nucleotides, the CDR3 is TGTGCCAGTAGTATCGGGGCCCAGGTTTACGAGCAGTACTTC. Translation: CASSIGAQVYEQYF.

The count of this clone is one. V usage is TRBV18 and J usage is TRBJ1-1; 7 nucleotides match TRBD1. Germline CDR1 is KGHSH and CDR2 is LQKENI. The CDR3 has 15 amino acids. The V gene end was trimmed by 6 bases and the J gene end by 2 bases; junction bases not matched to a gene: 9. In DNA form, the CDR3 reads TGTGCCAGCTCTGCGGAGAGGGGGCGAAACACTGAAGCTTTCTTT. Its protein product is CASSAERGRNTEAFF. Complete variable domain (other parts from reference TRBV18 and TRBJ1-1): NAGVMQNPRHLVRRRGQEARLRCSPMKGHSHVYWYRQLPEEGLKFMVYLQKENIIDESGMPKERFSAEFPKEGPSILRIQQVVRGDSAAYFCASSAERGRNTEAFFGQGTRLTVV.

The CDR3 bases are TGTGCCAGTAGTCCCGAGCGAGAAGGGGCCTACGAGCAGTACTTC. Protein sequence: CASSPEREGAYEQYF. The rearrangement links TRBV19 to TRBJ2-7, with D possibly matching TRBD1 (5 bases). V lost 5 bases and J 2 bases, leaving 16 bases between the germline ends. Germline loops: CDR1 LNHDA, CDR2 SQIVND (reference sequence). This CDR3 has 15 amino acids.

The genes are TRBV4-1 and TRBJ2-7; D remains ambiguous. The germline V gene has CDR1 MGHRA and CDR2 YSYEKL. V was clipped by 0 bases and J by 5 bases, with 14 bases between them. The CDR3 covers 15 residues. In DNA, the CDR3 is TGCGCCAGCAGCCAAGAGCCCCGTACCCGGGACGAGCAGTACTTC. Encoded protein: CASSQEPRTRDEQYF.

The gene calls are TRBV2 and TRBJ1-4; D gene unclear. Deletions cut 8 bases from V and 0 bases from J, with 16 bases between. Germline CDR1 reads SNHLY; CDR2 reads FYNNEI. The length of the CDR3 is 16 residues. The CDR3 loop is CASSLRRQTTNEKLFF. Written as DNA, the CDR3 is TGTGCCAGCTCCCTTCGCCGACAAACAACTAATGAAAAACTGTTTTTT.

The V call is TRBV10-2, the J call TRBJ1-3; D unresolved. V was cut by 6 bases and J by 0 bases, with 12 bases left in between. The CDR3 loop spans 15 amino acids. Germline V CDR1 and CDR2: WSHSY, SAAADI. The CDR3 loop reads CASRQVAPSGNTIYF. CDR3 DNA sequence: TGCGCCAGCAGGCAGGTAGCACCCTCTGGAAACACCATATATTTT.

The chain combines TRBV4-1 with TRBJ1-5, with D possibly matching TRBD1 (5 bases). V lost 2 bases and J lost 0, with 11 bases in between. The germline gives CDR1 MGHRA, CDR2 YSYEKL. The CDR3 covers 16 residues. Written as DNA, the CDR3 is TGCGCCAGCAGCCAACTGGGACTCGTTAGCAATCAGCCCCAGCATTTT. Translating it yields CASSQLGLVSNQPQHF.

This sequence joins TRBV5-1 and TRBJ1-1; 9 bases fit TRBD1. V shed 3 bases and J 3 bases; nucleotides not matched to a gene: 3. Germline V CDR1 and CDR2: SGHRS, YFSETQ. This CDR3 is 14 amino acids long. This CDR3 is CASSWTGVHTEAFF. CDR3 DNA sequence: TGCGCCAGCAGCTGGACAGGGGTACACACTGAAGCTTTCTTT. Filled out from reference TRBV5-1 and TRBJ1-1, the complete variable domain reads KAGVTQTPRYLIKTRGQQVTLSCSPISGHRSVSWYQQTPGQGLQFLFEYFSETQRNKGNFPGRFSGRQFSNSRSEMNVSTLELGDSALYLCASSWTGVHTEAFFGQGTRLTVV.

The V gene is TRBV15, the J gene TRBJ2-5; D not resolved. The germline V gene encodes CDR1 LNHNV and CDR2 YYDKDF (reference sequence). This CDR3 is 16 amino acids long. The germline V and J ends were trimmed by 0 bases and 1 base, with 12 bases remaining between them. The CDR3 loop is CATSREIGRSQETQYF. Written as DNA, the CDR3 is TGTGCCACCAGCAGAGAGATAGGCAGGAGCCAAGAGACCCAGTACTTC.

This sequence joins TRBV19 and TRBJ2-7; TRBD2 matches 13 bases. The CDR3 is 15 amino acids. With V trimmed by 4 bases and J by 5 bases, 5 bases remained unmatched. Germline CDR1 reads LNHDA; CDR2 reads SQIVND (reference sequence). In nucleotides, the CDR3 is TGTGCCAGTAGTAGGACTAGCGGGAGTATGGACGAGCAGTACTTC. It translates to CASSRTSGSMDEQYF. Full variable domain (rest looked up from reference TRBV19 and TRBJ2-7): DGGITQSPKYLFRKEGQNVTLSCEQNLNHDAMYWYRQDPGQGLRLIYYSQIVNDFQKGDIAEGYSVSREKKESFPLTVTSAQKNPTAFYLCASSRTSGSMDEQYFGPGTRLTVT.

This clone was counted a few times. The rearrangement joins TRBV5-5 to TRBJ1-4; 7 bases map to TRBD1. The junction had 10 bases not matched to a gene; V was cut back by 4 bases and J by 7 bases. The CDR3 runs to 15 residues. In germline, CDR1 is SGHKS, CDR2 YYEKEE (reference sequence). CDR3 residues: CASSARQGRGEKLFF. CDR3 nucleotide sequence: TGTGCCAGCAGCGCCAGACAGGGTCGGGGTGAAAAACTGTTTTTT.

The chain joins TRBV2 to TRBJ2-3; D is unresolved. V lost 8 bases and J 0 bases, leaving 6 bases between the germline ends. CDR1 and CDR2 from the germline V gene are SNHLY and FYNNEI. The CDR3 length is 12 residues. In DNA form, the CDR3 reads TGTGCCAGCTGGACCAGCACAGATACGCAGTATTTT. This codes for CASWTSTDTQYF. The full variable domain, its missing parts supplied by reference TRBV2 and TRBJ2-3, is EPEVTQTPSHQVTQMGQEVILRCVPISNHLYFYWYRQILGQKVEFLVSFYNNEISEKSEIFDDQFSVERPDGSNFTLKIRSTKLEDSAMYFCASWTSTDTQYFGPGTRLTVL.

The table lists this clone with a few counts. The J gene is TRBJ1-4, the V gene TRBV7-9, with D tentatively TRBD1 (5 bases). Germline CDR1 and CDR2: SEHNR and FQNEAQ (reference sequence). Between the trimmed V and J ends, which lost 5 bases and 6 bases, there was a span of 19 bases. The CDR3 is 16 amino acids. The CDR3 loop is CASSPTGTGVDEKLFF. The CDR3 DNA follows: TGTGCCAGCAGCCCTACCGGGACTGGCGTTGATGAAAAACTGTTTTTT.

This clone was seen a handful of times. The chain joins TRBV6-1 to TRBJ1-3, with 8 bases fitting TRBD1. The CDR3 extends over 13 amino acids. The V and J ends lost 8 bases and 2 bases, in that order; junction bases with no gene match: 2. Germline CDR1 MNHNS, CDR2 SASEGT. CDR3 residues: CASWTGPGNTIYF. The CDR3 DNA reads as TGTGCCAGCTGGACAGGGCCTGGAAACACCATATATTTT.